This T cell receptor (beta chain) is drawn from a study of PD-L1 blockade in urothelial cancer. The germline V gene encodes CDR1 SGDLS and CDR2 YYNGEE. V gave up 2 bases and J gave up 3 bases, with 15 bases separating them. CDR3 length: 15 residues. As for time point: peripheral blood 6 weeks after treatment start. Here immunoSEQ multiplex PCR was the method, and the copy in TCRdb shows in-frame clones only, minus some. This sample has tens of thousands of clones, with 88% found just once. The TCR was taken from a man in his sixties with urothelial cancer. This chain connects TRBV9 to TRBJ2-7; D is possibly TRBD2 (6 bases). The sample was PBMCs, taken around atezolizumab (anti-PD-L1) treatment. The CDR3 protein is CASSVSPAGHYEQYF. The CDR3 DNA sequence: TGTGCCAGCAGCGTCTCCCCTGCGGGGCACTACGAGCAGTACTTC.